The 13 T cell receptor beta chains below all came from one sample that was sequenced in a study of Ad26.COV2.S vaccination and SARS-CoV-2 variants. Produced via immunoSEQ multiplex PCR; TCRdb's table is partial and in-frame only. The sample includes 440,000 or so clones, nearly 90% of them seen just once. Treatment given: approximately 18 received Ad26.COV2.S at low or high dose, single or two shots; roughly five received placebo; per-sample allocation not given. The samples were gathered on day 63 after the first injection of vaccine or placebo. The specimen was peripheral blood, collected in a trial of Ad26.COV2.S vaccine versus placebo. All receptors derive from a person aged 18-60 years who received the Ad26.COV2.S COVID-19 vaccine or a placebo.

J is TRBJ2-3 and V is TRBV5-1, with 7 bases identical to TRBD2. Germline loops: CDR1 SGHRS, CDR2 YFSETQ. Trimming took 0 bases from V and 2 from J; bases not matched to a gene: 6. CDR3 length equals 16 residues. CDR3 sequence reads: CASSLGDREDTDTQYF. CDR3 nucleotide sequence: TGCGCCAGCAGCTTGGGGGACCGGGAGGACACAGATACGCAGTATTTT.

CDR3 loop: CASSLQPSSGNTIYF. The CDR3 region has the DNA TGTGCCAGCAGCCTCCAACCGAGCTCTGGAAACACCATATATTTT. The rearrangement joins TRBV7-2 to TRBJ1-3; D not certain. Germline V gene data show CDR1 as SGHTA and CDR2 as FQGNSA. Trimming cost V 5 bases and J 0 bases, with 11 bases left between them. This CDR3 is built from 15 residues. Together with reference TRBV7-2 and TRBJ1-3, the CDR3 gives the full variable domain: GAGVSQSPSNKVTEKGKDVELRCDPISGHTALYWYRQSLGQGLEFLIYFQGNSAPDKSGLPSDRFSAERTGGSVSTLTIQRTQQEDSAVYLCASSLQPSSGNTIYFGEGSWLTVV.

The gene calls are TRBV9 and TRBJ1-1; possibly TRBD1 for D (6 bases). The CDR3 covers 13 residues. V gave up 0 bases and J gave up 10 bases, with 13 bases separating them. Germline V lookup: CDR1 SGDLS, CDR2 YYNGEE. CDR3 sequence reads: CASSVEGGQRAFF. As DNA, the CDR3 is TGTGCCAGCAGCGTAGAGGGGGGACAACGAGCTTTCTTT.

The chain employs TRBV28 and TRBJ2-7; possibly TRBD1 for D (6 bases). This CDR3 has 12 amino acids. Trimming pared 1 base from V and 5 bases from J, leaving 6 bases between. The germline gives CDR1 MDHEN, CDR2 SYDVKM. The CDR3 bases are TGTGCCAGCAGTTTATCAGGGGACGAGCAGTACTTC. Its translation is CASSLSGDEQYF.

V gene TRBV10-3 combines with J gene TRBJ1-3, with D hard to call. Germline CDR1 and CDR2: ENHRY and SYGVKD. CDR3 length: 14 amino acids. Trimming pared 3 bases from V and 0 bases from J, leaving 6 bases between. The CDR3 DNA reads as TGTGCCATCAGTGATCTGACCTCTGGAAACACCATATATTTT. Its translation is CAISDLTSGNTIYF.

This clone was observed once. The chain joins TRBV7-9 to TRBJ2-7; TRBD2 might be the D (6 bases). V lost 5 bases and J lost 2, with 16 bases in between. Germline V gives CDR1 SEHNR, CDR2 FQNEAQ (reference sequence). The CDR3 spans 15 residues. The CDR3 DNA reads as TGTGCCAGCAGCCAGGGTCTGGGGGGTACCTACGAGCAGTACTTC. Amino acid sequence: CASSQGLGGTYEQYF.

The CDR3 DNA follows: TGTGCCATCAGCCGGGACGGCCAAGAGACCCAGTACTTC. Protein sequence: CAISRDGQETQYF. The chain carries TRBV10-3 and TRBJ2-5, with D perhaps matching TRBD1 or TRBD2 (5 bases each). V shed 6 bases and J shed 1 base, with 9 bases lying between them. This CDR3 has 13 amino acids. Germline V CDR1 and CDR2: ENHRY, SYGVKD.

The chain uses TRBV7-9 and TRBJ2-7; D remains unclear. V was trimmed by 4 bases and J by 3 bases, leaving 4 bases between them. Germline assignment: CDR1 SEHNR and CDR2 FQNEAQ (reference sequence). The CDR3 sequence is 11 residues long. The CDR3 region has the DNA TGTGCCAGCAGCTCCATCTACGAGCAGTACTTC. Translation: CASSSIYEQYF.

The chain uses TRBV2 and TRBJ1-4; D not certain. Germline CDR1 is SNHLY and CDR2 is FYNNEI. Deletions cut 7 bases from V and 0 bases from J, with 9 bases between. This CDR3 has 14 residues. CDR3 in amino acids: CASNFGATNEKLFF. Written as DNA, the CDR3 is TGTGCCAGCAACTTTGGGGCAACTAATGAAAAACTGTTTTTT.

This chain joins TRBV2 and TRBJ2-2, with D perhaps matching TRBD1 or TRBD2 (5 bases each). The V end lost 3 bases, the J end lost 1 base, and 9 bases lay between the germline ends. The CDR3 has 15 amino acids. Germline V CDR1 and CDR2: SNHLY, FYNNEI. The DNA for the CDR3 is TGTGCCAGCAGTGATTTTGGGGGGAACACCGGGGAGCTGTTTTTT. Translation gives CASSDFGGNTGELFF.

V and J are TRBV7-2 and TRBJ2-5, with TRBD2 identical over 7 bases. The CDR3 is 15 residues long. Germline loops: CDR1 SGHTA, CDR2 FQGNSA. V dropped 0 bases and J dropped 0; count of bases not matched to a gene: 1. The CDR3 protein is CASSLAGRYQETQYF. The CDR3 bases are TGTGCCAGCAGCTTAGCCGGGAGGTACCAAGAGACCCAGTACTTC. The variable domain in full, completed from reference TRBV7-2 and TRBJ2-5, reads GAGVSQSPSNKVTEKGKDVELRCDPISGHTALYWYRQSLGQGLEFLIYFQGNSAPDKSGLPSDRFSAERTGGSVSTLTIQRTQQEDSAVYLCASSLAGRYQETQYFGPGTRLLVL.

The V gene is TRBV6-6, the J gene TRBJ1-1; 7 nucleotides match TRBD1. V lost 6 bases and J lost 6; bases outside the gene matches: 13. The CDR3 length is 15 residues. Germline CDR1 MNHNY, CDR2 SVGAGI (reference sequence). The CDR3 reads CASRYETGRAAEAFF. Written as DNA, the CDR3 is TGTGCCAGCAGGTACGAGACAGGGAGGGCCGCTGAAGCTTTCTTT.

CDR3 protein: CASSLQPVTNTEAFF. CDR3 nucleotides: TGTGCCAGCAGCTTACAACCTGTTACGAACACTGAAGCTTTCTTT. J is TRBJ1-1 and V is TRBV13; D remains unclear. The CDR3 has 15 residues. V was shortened by 2 bases and J by 1 base, with 11 bases between the two germline ends. Looked up from germline, CDR1 is PRHDT and CDR2 is FYEKMQ (reference sequence).